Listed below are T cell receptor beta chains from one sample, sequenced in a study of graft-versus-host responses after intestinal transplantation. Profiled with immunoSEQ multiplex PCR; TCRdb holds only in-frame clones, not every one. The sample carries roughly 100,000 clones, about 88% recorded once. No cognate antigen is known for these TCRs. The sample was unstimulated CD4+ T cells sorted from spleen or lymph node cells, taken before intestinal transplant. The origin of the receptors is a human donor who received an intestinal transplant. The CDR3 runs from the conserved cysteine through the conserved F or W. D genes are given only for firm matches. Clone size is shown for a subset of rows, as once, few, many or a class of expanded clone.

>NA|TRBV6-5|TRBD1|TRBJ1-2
TGTGCCAGCAGAAAGGGGGCTTGGAACTATGGCTACACCTTC
CASRKGAWNYGYTF
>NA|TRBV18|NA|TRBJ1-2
TGTGCCAGCTCACCAGTGTCCGGGGCGGTAACTAACTATGGCTACACCTTC
CASSPVSGAVTNYGYTF
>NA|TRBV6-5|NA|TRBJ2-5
TGTGCCAGCAGGCGGGCCCCGCAAGAGACCCAGTACTTC
CASRRAPQETQYF
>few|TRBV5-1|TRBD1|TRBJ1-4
TGCGCCAGCAGCGACCAGACAGGGAACTACGAAAAACTGTTTTTT
CASSDQTGNYEKLFF
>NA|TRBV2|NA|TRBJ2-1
TGTGCCAGCAGTTTTCCGACCAGGAGCTCCTACAATGAGCAGTTCTTC
CASSFPTRSSYNEQFF
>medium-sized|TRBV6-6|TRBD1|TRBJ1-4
TGTGCCAGCAGGGACAGGGGAGAGAAACTGTTTTTT
CASRDRGEKLFF
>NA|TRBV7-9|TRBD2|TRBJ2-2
TGTGCCAGCAGCTTAGCTAGCGGGAGGATCGGGGAGCTGTTTTTT
CASSLASGRIGELFF
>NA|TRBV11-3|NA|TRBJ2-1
TGTGCCAGCAGCACGAGGGGGAATGAGCAGTTCTTC
CASSTRGNEQFF
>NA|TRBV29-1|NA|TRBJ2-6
TGCAGCGTTGGGGCTTCTACTGGGGCCAACGTCCTGACTTTC
CSVGASTGANVLTF
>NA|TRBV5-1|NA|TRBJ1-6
TGCGCCAGCAGCTTAACCGGGAGCTCCTATAATTCACCCCTCCACTTT
CASSLTGSSYNSPLHF
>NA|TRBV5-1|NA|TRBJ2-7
TGCGCCAGCAGCTTGGCCAACAGTAACTACGAGCAGTACTTC
CASSLANSNYEQYF
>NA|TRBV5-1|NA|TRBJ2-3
TGCGCCAGCAGCTTGGATGGCACAGATACGCAGTATTTT
CASSLDGTDTQYF
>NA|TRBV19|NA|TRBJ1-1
TGTGCCAGTAGTATAGATCTTTCAGGGGATGAGACTGAAGCTTTCTTT
CASSIDLSGDETEAFF
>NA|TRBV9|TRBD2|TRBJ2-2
TGTGCCAGCAGCGTAGGGACTAGCGGGACACACACCGGGGAGCTGTTTTTT
CASSVGTSGTHTGELFF
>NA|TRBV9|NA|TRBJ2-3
TGTGCCAGCAGCTCGTCGACTAGCACAGATACGCAGTATTTT
CASSSSTSTDTQYF
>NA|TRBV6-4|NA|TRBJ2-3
TGTGCCAGCAGTGAGGAAAGGGGAGATACGCAGTATTTT
CASSEERGDTQYF
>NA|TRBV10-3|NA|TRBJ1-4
TGTGCCATCAGCGCCGGGACCCGGGCGGAAAAACTGTTTTTT
CAISAGTRAEKLFF
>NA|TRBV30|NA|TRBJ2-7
TGTGCCTGGGTAAGAGGGGCGGGGTACGAGCAGTACTTC
CAWVRGAGYEQYF
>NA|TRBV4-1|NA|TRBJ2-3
TGCGCCAGCAGCCAAGATCCGGGGCCAGATACGCAGTATTTT
CASSQDPGPDTQYF
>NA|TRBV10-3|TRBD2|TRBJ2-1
TGTGCCATCAGTGAAAGTGTACCGGGGGGGAGGAATGAGCAGTTCTTC
CAISESVPGGRNEQFF
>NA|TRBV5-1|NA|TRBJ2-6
TGCGCCAGCAGCCGATTGGGGTCGGGCTCTGGGGCCAACGTCCTGACTTTC
CASSRLGSGSGANVLTF
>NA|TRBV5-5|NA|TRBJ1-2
TGTGCCAGCAGCTTGGACTATAGCTATGGCTACACCTTC
CASSLDYSYGYTF
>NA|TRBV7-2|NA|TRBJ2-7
TGTGCCAGCAGCTCAAGGAGGGCAGCCTCTTCCTACGAGCAGTACTTC
CASSSRRAASSYEQYF
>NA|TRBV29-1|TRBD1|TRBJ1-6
TGCAGCACCCGGGACAGGGGATATTCACCCCTCCACTTT
CSTRDRGYSPLHF
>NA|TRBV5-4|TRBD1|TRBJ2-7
TGTGCCAGCAGCCGCGGGACAGGAGCCTACGAGCAGTACTTC
CASSRGTGAYEQYF
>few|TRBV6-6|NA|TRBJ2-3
TGTGCCAGCAGCCCTAGCACAGATACGCAGTATTTT
CASSPSTDTQYF
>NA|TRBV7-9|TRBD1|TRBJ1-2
TGTGCCAGCAGCTTAAGGGACAGGGGTTACGGCTACACCTTC
CASSLRDRGYGYTF